A single sample gave rise to the 20 T cell receptor beta chains below, sequenced in a study of OX40 agonist ivuxolimab in advanced cancers. This table comes from immunoSEQ multiplex PCR, and its TCRdb copy is limited to in-frame clones, with some not included. The table lists some 67,000 clones, roughly 84% of them singletons. The sample here was CD4+ or CD8+ T cells sorted from blood, taken in a trial of the OX40 agonist ivuxolimab. These receptors all come from an adult with an advanced solid tumor such as melanoma, head and neck, liver or kidney cancer.

The V gene is TRBV7-3, the J gene TRBJ2-1, with TRBD2 matching 10 bases. With V trimmed by 4 bases and J by 8 bases, 14 bases remained unmatched. This CDR3 is 17 amino acids long. The V gene's germline CDR1 is SGHTA and CDR2 FQGTGA. Here the CDR3 reads CASSSGTSAGRVDEQFF. For the CDR3, the DNA is TGTGCCAGCAGCTCCGGGACTAGCGCCGGGCGTGTGGATGAGCAGTTCTTC.

This clone was seen a single time. V gene TRBV2 combines with J gene TRBJ2-1; TRBD2 aligns across 10 bases. Trimming removed 1 base from V and 5 bases from J; junction bases left unmatched: 11. Looked up from germline, CDR1 is SNHLY and CDR2 is FYNNEI. The CDR3 totals 18 residues. The CDR3 region is CASSEGRLAGVKNNEQFF. In DNA form, the CDR3 reads TGTGCCAGCAGTGAAGGTAGGCTAGCGGGAGTGAAAAACAATGAGCAGTTCTTC.

The chain uses TRBV5-5 and TRBJ1-4; a possible D gene is TRBD1 (6 bases). The V gene's germline CDR1 is SGHKS and CDR2 YYEKEE (reference sequence). This CDR3 comprises 14 residues. The germline V and J ends were trimmed by 7 bases and 4 bases, with 14 bases remaining between them. The CDR3: CASRPTGNNEKLFF. The CDR3 bases are TGTGCCAGCCGGCCAACAGGGAATAATGAAAAACTGTTTTTT.

The rearrangement joins TRBV2 to TRBJ2-7; no definite D call. The CDR3 covers 12 residues. Trimming took off 7 bases at V and 4 bases at J, with 11 bases between the two ends. Per the germline V gene, CDR1 is SNHLY and CDR2 is FYNNEI. CDR3 amino acids: CASMRILYEQYF. The CDR3 region has the DNA TGTGCCAGCATGAGGATTTTATACGAGCAGTACTTC.

The rearrangement joins TRBV11-3 to TRBJ2-3, with TRBD1 identical over 10 bases. Trimming cost V 5 bases and J 6 bases; bases outside gene matches: 17. Germline V gene sequence: CDR1 SGHNT, CDR2 YENEEA. The CDR3 is 18 residues long. Written as DNA, the CDR3 is TGTGCCAGCAGCACCGGACAGGGGGTAGTAGCGGGTTCCGATACGCAGTATTTT. Translated: CASSTGQGVVAGSDTQYF.

The V call is TRBV28, the J call TRBJ1-3; 9 bases line up with TRBD1. Looked up from germline, CDR1 is MDHEN and CDR2 is SYDVKM. The CDR3 totals 15 residues. Losses at the gene ends were 8 bases for V and 1 base for J; bases not matched to a gene: 6. The CDR3: CASQTGGLSGNTIYF. CDR3 nucleotides: TGTGCCAGCCAAACAGGGGGCTTGTCTGGAAACACCATATATTTT.

V usage is TRBV29-1 and J usage is TRBJ2-2, with D hard to call. Germline CDR1 is SQVTM and CDR2 is ANQGSEA. The V end lost 7 bases, the J end lost 3 bases, and 6 bases lay between the germline ends. This CDR3 has 11 residues. The CDR3, as DNA: TGCAGCGCGCTACACACCGGGGAGCTGTTTTTT. Residues: CSALHTGELFF.

V and J are TRBV6-5 and TRBJ1-1, with a tentative D call TRBD1 (5 bases). The germline CDR1 and CDR2 sequences are MNHEY and SVGAGI. The length of the CDR3 is 16 residues. V lost 2 bases, J lost 6 bases, and 19 bases lay in between. CDR3 nucleotides: TGTGCCAGCAGTTACGGGGGGAACCTTCATATGGCTGAAGCTTTCTTT. Its protein product is CASSYGGNLHMAEAFF.

The V gene is TRBV11-3, the J gene TRBJ2-3; no firm D call. This CDR3 is built from 12 residues. CDR1 SGHNT and CDR2 YENEEA come from the germline V gene. With 4 bases removed from V and 2 bases from J, the gap between germline ends came to 4 bases. CDR3 in amino acids: CASSSHTDTQYF. The CDR3 DNA follows: TGTGCCAGCAGCTCACACACAGATACGCAGTATTTT.

The V gene is TRBV6-1, the J gene TRBJ2-1; D call uncertain. The V end was cut by 2 bases, the J end by 10 bases, with 12 bases between. In germline, CDR1 is MNHNS, CDR2 SASEGT. The CDR3 covers 13 residues. In nucleotides, the CDR3 is TGTGCCAGCAGTGAACGGCAGGTGCTAGAGCAGTTCTTC. As protein: CASSERQVLEQFF.

V gene TRBV27 combines with J gene TRBJ1-2, with 9 bases lining up with TRBD1. The V and J ends lost 6 bases and 8 bases, in that order; junction bases with no gene match: 13. The CDR3 is made up of 15 amino acids. Germline values: CDR1 MNHEY, CDR2 SMNVEV (reference sequence). This CDR3 reads CASSLSGQGTRGYTF. The CDR3 region has the DNA TGTGCCAGCAGCCTTTCTGGACAGGGGACTCGGGGCTACACCTTC.

The chain couples TRBV7-9 to TRBJ2-7, with TRBD1 identical over 9 bases. Germline loops: CDR1 SEHNR, CDR2 FQNEAQ (reference sequence). V dropped 4 bases and J dropped 3; count of bases not matched to a gene: 4. The length of the CDR3 is 14 residues. CDR3 nucleotides: TGTGCCAGCAGCTACGGACAGGGGCTCTACGAGCAGTACTTC. It translates to CASSYGQGLYEQYF.

This chain uses TRBV19 with TRBJ2-2; 9 bases are a match to TRBD2. Germline V gene sequence: CDR1 LNHDA, CDR2 SQIVND (reference sequence). CDR3 length equals 18 residues. Unmatched junction bases numbered 11, after V lost 6 bases and J lost 0 bases. For the CDR3, the DNA is TGTGCCAGTAGCCTACGTACCCCTAGCGGGACGAACACCGGGGAGCTGTTTTTT. It codes for CASSLRTPSGTNTGELFF.

The chain is built from TRBV12-2 and TRBJ1-1. TRBV12-2 is noted as a pseudogene. The CDR3 has 15 amino acids. Written as DNA, the CDR3 is TGTGCAAGTCGCCCGGAAGAGGGTGTGGGGCCTGAAGCTTTCTTT. Protein sequence: CASRPEEGVGPEAFF.

The chain combines TRBV5-1 with TRBJ1-5; 11 bases fit TRBD1. Per germline, CDR1 SGHRS and CDR2 YFSETQ. V gave up 4 bases and J gave up 3 bases; unmatched junction bases: 3. The CDR3 runs 15 residues. In DNA form, the CDR3 reads TGCGCCAGCAGCCAGGGACAGGGGGACAATCAGCCCCAGCATTTT. Translation: CASSQGQGDNQPQHF.

The chain employs TRBV20-1 and TRBJ1-1, with 7 bases fitting TRBD1. Germline V gives CDR1 DFQATT, CDR2 SNEGSKA (reference sequence). J gave up 1 base and V 7 bases, and 0 bases lay outside the gene matches. The CDR3 is made up of 11 amino acids. The CDR3 region is CSGQGNTEAFF. Here the CDR3 DNA reads TGCAGTGGACAGGGGAACACTGAAGCTTTCTTT.

The chain employs TRBV5-1 and TRBJ2-1, with TRBD2 matching 10 bases. The CDR3 extends over 15 amino acids. Per the germline V gene, CDR1 is SGHRS and CDR2 is YFSETQ. V gave up 0 bases and J gave up 9 bases; unmatched junction bases: 6. Here the CDR3 DNA reads TGCGCCAGCAGCTTGGCTAGCGGGAGTCTTGGTGAGCAGTTCTTC. Translation gives CASSLASGSLGEQFF.

The chain is built from TRBV2 and TRBJ1-1; D uncertain. Germline lookup yields CDR1 SNHLY and CDR2 FYNNEI. V was pared by 2 bases and J by 4 bases, with 5 bases between. CDR3 length: 12 amino acids. DNA for the CDR3: TGTGCCAGCAGTGAATCTGCCACTGAAGCTTTCTTT. Protein: CASSESATEAFF.

This rearrangement joins TRBV27 to TRBJ1-1; D not resolved. The V gene lost 5 bases and the J gene lost 3 bases, with 4 bases spanning the gap. In germline, CDR1 is MNHEY, CDR2 SMNVEV (reference sequence). The CDR3 has 11 residues. The CDR3: CASSGDTEAFF. The CDR3, as DNA: TGTGCCAGCAGTGGGGACACTGAAGCTTTCTTT.

The rearrangement joins TRBV7-2 to TRBJ1-5, with TRBD1 matching over 7 bases. V lost 5 bases to trimming and J lost 6 bases; unmatched junction nucleotides: 1. This CDR3 comprises 12 residues. Per the germline V gene, CDR1 is SGHTA and CDR2 is FQGNSA. In DNA form, the CDR3 reads TGTGCCAGCAGCGACAGGGTTCAGCCCCAGCATTTT. Amino acids: CASSDRVQPQHF. Combining the CDR3 with reference TRBV7-2 and TRBJ1-5 gives the whole variable domain GAGVSQSPSNKVTEKGKDVELRCDPISGHTALYWYRQSLGQGLEFLIYFQGNSAPDKSGLPSDRFSAERTGGSVSTLTIQRTQQEDSAVYLCASSDRVQPQHFGDGTRLSIL.